This T cell receptor beta chain derives from a study of CXCR4 blockade with PD-1 therapy in pancreatic cancer (dated by TCRdb to 2018 to 2020). Notes on the research overall: The study analyzed resected pancreatic ductal adenocarcinoma using both multiplex immunohistochemistry and TCRbeta immunosequencing, alongside ex vivo slice culture that tested PD-1 and CXCR4 blockade. Two geographically distinct regions were TCR-sequenced from each of more than five tumors to assess intratumoral heterogeneity. Results the study describes overall, beyond this receptor: Because only TCRbeta chains were sequenced, true antigen-specificity overlap among convergent dominant clones remained unconfirmed while awaiting paired alpha-beta single-cell sequencing. Amino acid clone frequency correlated strongly with the number of distinct nucleotide rearrangements encoding it, suggesting convergent selection by common tumor antigens. Clonal expansion was observed in tumors, with a mean productive clonality of 0.14 compared with roughly 0.047 in healthy blood, but no correlation between clonality and survival was found.

The germline V end is reduced by 0 bases and the J end by 9 bases; junction bases left unmatched: 7. CDR1 and CDR2 (SGHRS, YFSETQ) derive from the germline V gene. The CDR3 runs 16 amino acids, cysteine and phenylalanine included. Just the 48-base CDR3 DNA is kept, in frame starting at base 1. Of note for this clone: The antigen this receptor binds is unknown. The sample holds no much larger clone one base away, and base qualities are not on file.

Extracted DNA was used for immunosequencing of TCRbeta CDR3 regions with the immunoSEQ Assay at Adaptive Biotechnologies. The authors' analysis ran thus. To measure the absolute abundance of each unique TCRbeta CDR3, the sequences were collapsed and filtered. Clonality, calculated using only productive in-frame rearrangements, was defined as 1 minus Pielou's evenness. Regional overlap was evaluated by tracking the top 100 nucleotide rearrangements across paired samples, and paired versus unrelated samples were compared using the Morisita index. Convergence of nucleotide rearrangements onto identical amino acid sequences was assessed with the immunoSEQ Rearrangement Details tool. This is the immuneACCESS table as TCRdb keeps it, with only in-frame sequences that have V and J called. A part of the clones is gone; compared with another copy, unresolved V genes explain less than half, and the rest is unexplained. For V, J and clone size, that table is used; D and trimming come from the DNA. The sample includes about 8,900 clones, with 50% to 75% observed a single time. The biggest ten clones account for roughly 7.2% of the sample.

The archived tumor blocks came from patients who had not received neoadjuvant therapy before resection. In the preserved-tissue arm, the study used 30 to 35 surgical resection samples taken from roughly 25 pancreatic ductal adenocarcinoma patients who had not previously been treated. DNA for the resection arm was extracted from ten 5-micron curls of FFPE tumor cut next to the multiplex immunohistochemistry slide. Sequenced material: tumor tissue. The chain couples TRBV5-1 to TRBJ2-1, with 12 central nucleotides matching TRBD2. The receptor was derived from a human donor with pancreatic ductal adenocarcinoma. CDR3 sequence: CASSLVTSGRISEQFF. DNA sequence: TGCGCCAGCAGCTTGGTAACTAGCGGGAGGATCAGTGAGCAGTTCTTC.